This T cell receptor (beta chain) was captured in a study of blood T cell repertoires in COVID-19. Background on the study: The United States, Italy and Spain supplied acute and convalescent COVID-19 samples.

Authors' analysis steps: Amplifying reference gene primers gave estimates of nucleated cell counts. The protocol was immunoSEQ multiplex PCR, while the TCRdb copy is restricted to in-frame clones and leaves out a portion. The V and J calls and the clone size are those of that table, but D and trimming were determined from the DNA. This repertoire shows nearly 350,000 clones, about 87% found once; its top ten account for nearly 6.5%. The germline V gene encodes CDR1 KGHDR and CDR2 SFDVKD. The CDR3 length is 14 residues. Trimming shortened V by 5 bases and J by 5 bases, and 14 bases separated the two germline ends.

The rearrangement links TRBV24-1 to TRBJ2-5; tentatively, D is TRBD1 (7 bases). This sequence originates from a woman aged 50 to 60 with COVID-19, enrolled during active disease. Input material: peripheral blood. The CDR3 reads CATSAAGGSETQYF. CDR3 in DNA: TGTGCCACCAGTGCGGCAGGGGGGAGTGAGACCCAGTACTTC.